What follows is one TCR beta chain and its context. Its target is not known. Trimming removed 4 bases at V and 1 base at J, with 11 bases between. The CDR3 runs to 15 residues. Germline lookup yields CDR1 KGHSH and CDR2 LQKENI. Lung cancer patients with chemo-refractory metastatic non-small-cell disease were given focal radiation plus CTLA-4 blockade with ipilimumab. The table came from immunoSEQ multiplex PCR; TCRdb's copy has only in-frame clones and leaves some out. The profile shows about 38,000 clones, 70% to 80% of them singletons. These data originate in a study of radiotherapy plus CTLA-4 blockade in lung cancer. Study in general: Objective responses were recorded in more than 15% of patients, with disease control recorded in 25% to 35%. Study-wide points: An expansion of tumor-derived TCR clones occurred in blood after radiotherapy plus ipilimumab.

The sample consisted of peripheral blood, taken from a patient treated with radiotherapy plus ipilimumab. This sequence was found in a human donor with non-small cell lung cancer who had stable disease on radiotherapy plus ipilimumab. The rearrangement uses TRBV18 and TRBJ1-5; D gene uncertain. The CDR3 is CASSLATGSNQPQHF. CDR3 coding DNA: TGTGCCAGCTCACTAGCGACGGGGAGCAATCAGCCCCAGCATTTT.